Listed here are 8 T cell receptor beta chains from one sample, sequenced in a study of ipilimumab plus nivolumab after autologous stem cell transplantation (dated by TCRdb to 2020 to 2022). Libraries were made using the immunoSEQ multiplex PCR assay. TCRdb mirrors the immuneACCESS table, restricted to in-frame sequences. Some clones are absent from its copies; in checked studies, under half trace to an unresolved V gene, and the reason for the others is unknown. A total of tens of thousands of clones appear in this sample, 83% of them only once. The ten biggest clones cover approximately 2.2% of the sample. The input for sequencing was PBMCs, taken in a trial of ipilimumab plus nivolumab as post-transplant consolidation. These receptors came from a male donor with diffuse large B-cell lymphoma.

This chain uses TRBV5-4 with TRBJ2-2; D gene unclear. The CDR3 runs to 16 residues. Germline values: CDR1 SGHNT, CDR2 YYREEE (reference sequence). V shed 0 bases and J shed 6 bases, with 15 bases lying between them. CDR3 sequence (DNA): TGTGCCAGCAGCTTGGCTAATCTCCCGAGGCCCGGGGAGCTGTTTTTT. Translating it yields CASSLANLPRPGELFF.

The chain's CDR3 is CASTHGRTGGLYTGELFF. DNA for the CDR3: TGTGCCAGCACACATGGCCGGACAGGGGGCCTTTACACCGGGGAGCTGTTTTTT. The chain links TRBV27 to TRBJ2-2; 11 bases match TRBD1. Trimming cost V 7 bases and J 3 bases; bases outside gene matches: 13. Germline loops: CDR1 MNHEY, CDR2 SMNVEV (reference sequence). The CDR3 is made up of 18 amino acids.

This clone was recorded at least ten times. This chain joins TRBV27 and TRBJ1-5, with unresolved D. V was clipped by 3 bases and J by 6 bases, with 12 bases between them. From germline, CDR1 is MNHEY and CDR2 SMNVEV (reference sequence). CDR3 length equals 14 residues. The chain's CDR3 is CASSLVPGSQPQHF. The CDR3 DNA follows: TGTGCCAGCAGTTTGGTCCCTGGAAGTCAGCCCCAGCATTTT.

In regard to this clone: The junction differs from germline at one of its ends, possibly a read error. In DNA, the CDR3 is TGCGCCGGCAGCTTATATAGCAATCAGCCCCAGCATTTT. Translation gives CAGSLYSNQPQHF. The rearrangement uses TRBV5-1 and TRBJ1-5; D remains unclear. In germline, CDR1 is SGHRS, CDR2 YFSETQ. The CDR3 is made up of 13 amino acids.

The chain's CDR3 is CSAIKETQYF. The CDR3 DNA sequence: TGCAGTGCTATTAAAGAGACCCAGTACTTC. The J gene is TRBJ2-5, the V gene TRBV20-1; no firm D call. The length of the CDR3 is 10 residues. Germline V gene data show CDR1 as DFQATT and CDR2 as SNEGSKA (reference sequence). Trimming took off 4 bases at V and 3 bases at J, with 3 bases between the two ends.

V and J are TRBV6-5 and TRBJ2-7; 11 bases match TRBD2. The germline V gene encodes CDR1 MNHEY and CDR2 SVGAGI. CDR3 length: 15 residues. After removal of 6 bases from V and 0 bases from J, the junction contained 4 bases not matched to a gene. The CDR3 coding sequence is TGTGCCAGCAGCCCCGGGACTAGCGGCTCCTACGAGCAGTACTTC. It translates to CASSPGTSGSYEQYF.

This chain joins TRBV15 and TRBJ2-1; TRBD2 aligns across 14 bases. CDR3 length: 20 amino acids. With 2 bases clipped from V and 0 bases from J, the junction kept 9 bases outside the gene matches. Germline V gives CDR1 LNHNV, CDR2 YYDKDF (reference sequence). The CDR3 here is CATSRSRTSGGLSSYNEQFF. The CDR3 coding sequence is TGTGCCACCAGCAGATCAAGGACTAGCGGGGGGCTTAGCTCCTACAATGAGCAGTTCTTC.

V is TRBV18 and J is TRBJ1-2; TRBD1 might be the D (5 bases). V was cut by 2 bases and J by 4 bases, with 8 bases left in between. Germline V CDR1 and CDR2: KGHSH, LQKENI. The CDR3 consists of 13 residues. Here the CDR3 reads CASSPGDVYGYTF. As DNA, the CDR3 is TGTGCCAGCTCACCAGGGGACGTCTATGGCTACACCTTC.